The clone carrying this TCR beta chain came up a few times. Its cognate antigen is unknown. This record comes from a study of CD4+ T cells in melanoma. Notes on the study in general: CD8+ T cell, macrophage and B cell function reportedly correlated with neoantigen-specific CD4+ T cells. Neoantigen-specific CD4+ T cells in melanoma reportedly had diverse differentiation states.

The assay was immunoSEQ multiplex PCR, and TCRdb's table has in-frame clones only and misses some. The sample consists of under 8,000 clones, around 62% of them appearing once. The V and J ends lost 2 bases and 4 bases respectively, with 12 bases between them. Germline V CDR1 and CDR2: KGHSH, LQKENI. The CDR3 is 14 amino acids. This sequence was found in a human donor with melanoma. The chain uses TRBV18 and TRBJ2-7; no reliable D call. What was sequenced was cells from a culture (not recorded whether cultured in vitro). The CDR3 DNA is TGTGCCAGCTCACCATCCGCGTTCCCGTACGAGCAGTACTTC. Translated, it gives CASSPSAFPYEQYF.